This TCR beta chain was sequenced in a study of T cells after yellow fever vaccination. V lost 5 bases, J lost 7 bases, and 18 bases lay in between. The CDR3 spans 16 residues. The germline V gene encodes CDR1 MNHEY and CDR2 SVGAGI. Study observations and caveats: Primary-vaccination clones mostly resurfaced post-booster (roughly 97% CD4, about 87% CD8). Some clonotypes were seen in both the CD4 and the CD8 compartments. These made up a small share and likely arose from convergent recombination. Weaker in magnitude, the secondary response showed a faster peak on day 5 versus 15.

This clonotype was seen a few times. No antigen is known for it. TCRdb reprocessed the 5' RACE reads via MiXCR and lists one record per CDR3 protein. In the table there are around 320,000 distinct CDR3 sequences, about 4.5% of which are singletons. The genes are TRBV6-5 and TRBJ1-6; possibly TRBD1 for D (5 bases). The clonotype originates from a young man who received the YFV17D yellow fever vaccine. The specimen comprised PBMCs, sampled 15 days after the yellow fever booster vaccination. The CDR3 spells CASSRPRGRVNSPLHF. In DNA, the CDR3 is TGTGCCAGCAGTCGACCGCGGGGCAGGGTAAATTCACCCCTCCACTTT.